The 10 T cell receptor beta chains below all came from one sample that was sequenced in a study of blood T cell repertoires in COVID-19. Sequencing was performed with immunoSEQ multiplex PCR; in TCRdb, only in-frame clones are kept and a portion is missing. Of roughly 47,000 clones listed, about 88% are singletons. Specimen: peripheral blood. These receptors were obtained from a man aged 70 or older with active COVID-19.

This clone was detected only once. The gene calls are TRBV15 and TRBJ2-1; 8 nucleotides agree with TRBD2. The CDR3 has 16 amino acids. In germline, CDR1 is LNHNV, CDR2 YYDKDF (reference sequence). Unmatched junction bases numbered 6, after V lost 1 base and J lost 4 bases. CDR3 DNA: TGTGCCACCAGCAGAGGTCGGGGGGGTCGGTACAATGAGCAGTTCTTC. Residues: CATSRGRGGRYNEQFF. Together with reference TRBV15 and TRBJ2-1, the CDR3 gives the full variable domain: DAMVIQNPRYQVTQFGKPVTLSCSQTLNHNVMYWYQQKSSQAPKLLFHYYDKDFNNEADTPDNFQSRRPNTSFCFLDIRSPGLGDTAMYLCATSRGRGGRYNEQFFGPGTRLTVL.

The chain uses TRBV7-6 and TRBJ2-7; tentatively, D is TRBD2 (5 bases). Germline V gene lookup returns CDR1 SGHVS and CDR2 FNYEAQ. The germline V and J ends were trimmed by 2 bases and 0 bases, with 14 bases remaining between them. The CDR3 runs 16 residues. This chain's CDR3 is CASSLFTDSSSYEQYF. The CDR3 nucleotides read TGTGCCAGCAGCTTATTTACGGACTCCAGCTCCTACGAGCAGTACTTC.

The J gene is TRBJ2-7, the V gene TRBV12-3 or TRBV12-4; D possibly corresponds to TRBD2 (5 bases). This CDR3 has 13 amino acids. V lost 3 bases to trimming and J lost 4 bases, with 10 bases between them. In DNA form, the CDR3 reads TGTGCCAGCAGTTTCCGAGGGTTATACGAGCAGTACTTC. Amino acid sequence: CASSFRGLYEQYF.

This clone was seen once. Sequence at one end of the junction differs from germline and may be a read error. The gene calls are TRBV7-7 and TRBJ2-7; 12 bases map to TRBD1. The CDR3 extends over 14 amino acids. Germline assignment: CDR1 SSHAT and CDR2 FNYEAQ (reference sequence). As DNA, the CDR3 is TGTGCTAGCAGCCTCGGGACAGGGGGCGGCGAGCAGTACTTC. Protein product: CASSLGTGGGEQYF.

The chain employs TRBV24-1 and TRBJ1-2; TRBD1 agrees at 7 bases. The V gene's germline CDR1 is KGHDR and CDR2 SFDVKD. This CDR3 is 14 amino acids long. V lost 3 bases, J lost 4 bases, and 4 bases stayed unmatched. The chain's CDR3 is CATSDPGQTYGYTF. In nucleotides, the CDR3 is TGTGCCACCAGTGATCCGGGACAGACCTATGGCTACACCTTC.

The chain links TRBV28 to TRBJ2-7; 8 nucleotides align to TRBD1. Germline V CDR1 and CDR2: MDHEN, SYDVKM. V shed 5 bases, J shed 2 bases, and the junction held 11 bases outside the gene matches. The CDR3 loop spans 16 amino acids. CDR3 loop: CASSVTGTGFTYEQYF. The CDR3, as DNA: TGTGCCAGCAGTGTGACCGGGACAGGATTTACCTACGAGCAGTACTTC.

This chain connects TRBV7-9 to TRBJ2-1, with TRBD1 matching 8 bases. This CDR3 region has 14 residues. CDR1 is SEHNR and CDR2 is FQNEAQ in the germline V gene (reference sequence). The trim removed 6 bases at V and 4 bases at J, leaving 5 bases unmatched. CDR3 in amino acids: CASRTGDGYNEQFF. CDR3 DNA sequence: TGTGCCAGCAGGACAGGGGACGGTTACAATGAGCAGTTCTTC.

The chain recombines TRBV3-1 (or the pseudogene TRBV3-2) with TRBJ2-3; 9 bases match TRBD1. The CDR3 is 18 amino acids. The germline V gene has CDR1 LGHDT and CDR2 YNNKEL (reference sequence). V lost 1 base, J lost 3 bases, and 11 bases stayed unmatched. Here the CDR3 reads CASSQGRTHRGLTDTQYF. CDR3 bases: TGTGCCAGCAGCCAAGGAAGGACGCACAGGGGGCTGACAGATACGCAGTATTTT.

V and J are TRBV15 and TRBJ1-1; tentative D call: TRBD1 (5 bases). Trimming shortened V by 0 bases and J by 3 bases, and 8 bases separated the two germline ends. This CDR3 is built from 14 residues. Germline V CDR1 and CDR2: LNHNV, YYDKDF (reference sequence). CDR3 bases: TGTGCCACCAGCAGAGACCAGGGTTACACTGAAGCTTTCTTT. Translating gives CATSRDQGYTEAFF. Using reference TRBV15 and TRBJ1-1 for the parts outside the CDR3, the full variable domain is DAMVIQNPRYQVTQFGKPVTLSCSQTLNHNVMYWYQQKSSQAPKLLFHYYDKDFNNEADTPDNFQSRRPNTSFCFLDIRSPGLGDTAMYLCATSRDQGYTEAFFGQGTRLTVV.

The rearrangement joins TRBV9 to TRBJ2-7; no firm D call. The CDR3 consists of 13 residues. Trimming cost V 0 bases and J 6 bases, with 10 bases left between them. CDR1 and CDR2 from the germline V gene are SGDLS and YYNGEE. Here the CDR3 reads CASSVDLASEQYF. CDR3 nucleotides: TGTGCCAGCAGCGTAGATCTGGCCTCCGAGCAGTACTTC. Complete variable domain (other parts from reference TRBV9 and TRBJ2-7): DSGVTQTPKHLITATGQRVTLRCSPRSGDLSVYWYQQSLDQGLQFLIQYYNGEERAKGNILERFSAQQFPDLHSELNLSSLELGDSALYFCASSVDLASEQYFGPGTRLTVT.